These 8 T cell receptor beta chains were sequenced from one sample in a study of identifying expanded T cells in peripheral blood. The data were produced by immunoSEQ multiplex PCR, yet TCRdb's version contains in-frame clones alone and is incomplete. The repertoire holds more than 75,000 clones, with more than 75% as singletons. Material: blood. Source of these receptors: a person between 18 and 75 years old in good health.

This clone was counted a few times. The J gene is TRBJ2-2, the V gene TRBV11-3, with a weak D call TRBD2 (5 bases). Trimming cost V 5 bases and J 4 bases, with 14 bases left between them. This CDR3 has 15 residues. Germline lookup yields CDR1 SGHNT and CDR2 YENEEA. The CDR3 protein is CASSPRGGGTGELFF. The DNA for the CDR3 is TGTGCCAGCAGCCCTCGTGGAGGAGGCACCGGGGAGCTGTTTTTT.

The CDR3 sequence is CASNKQGLNTEAFF. As DNA, the CDR3 is TGTGCCAGTAACAAACAGGGCTTGAACACTGAAGCTTTCTTT. The V call is TRBV19, the J call TRBJ1-1; D perhaps matches TRBD1 (6 bases). CDR1 LNHDA and CDR2 SQIVND come from the germline V gene (reference sequence). V lost 7 bases, J lost 0 bases, and 12 bases lay in between. The length of the CDR3 is 14 residues.

This clone was found once. The chain carries TRBV7-2 and TRBJ2-2, with unresolved D. Trimming took 7 bases from V and 6 from J, leaving 9 bases between them. Germline CDR1 reads SGHTA; CDR2 reads FQGNSA. This CDR3 comprises 12 residues. Written as DNA, the CDR3 is TGTGCCAGCAACGTCTTCTCCGGGGAGCTGTTTTTT. Its translation is CASNVFSGELFF.

J is TRBJ2-5 and V is TRBV9; the match to TRBD2 covers 11 bases. Unmatched junction bases numbered 2, after V lost 4 bases and J lost 0 bases. The germline V gene encodes CDR1 SGDLS and CDR2 YYNGEE. The CDR3 is 15 amino acids. The CDR3 is CASSPSGGYQETQYF. CDR3 DNA: TGTGCCAGCAGCCCTAGCGGGGGGTACCAAGAGACCCAGTACTTC.

The chain couples TRBV5-6 to TRBJ1-4; the D gene is possibly TRBD1 (5 bases). The CDR3 sequence is 14 residues long. Germline V gives CDR1 SGHDT, CDR2 YYEEEE. V was trimmed by 0 bases and J by 13 bases, leaving 16 bases between them. Here the CDR3 DNA reads TGTGCCAGCAGCTTGGCCTCAGGAGGTGGGGGACTGTTTTTT. As protein: CASSLASGGGGLFF.

The V and J genes are TRBV19 and TRBJ2-3; 7 bases are shared with TRBD2. Trimming took 7 bases from V and 4 from J; bases not matched to a gene: 8. CDR1 is LNHDA, CDR2 SQIVND, per germline (reference sequence). This CDR3 comprises 14 residues. Written as DNA, the CDR3 is TGTGCCAGTACAACCAGCGGGGCGGCAGATACGCAGTATTTT. Translation: CASTTSGAADTQYF. The full variable domain, its missing parts supplied by reference TRBV19 and TRBJ2-3, is DGGITQSPKYLFRKEGQNVTLSCEQNLNHDAMYWYRQDPGQGLRLIYYSQIVNDFQKGDIAEGYSVSREKKESFPLTVTSAQKNPTAFYLCASTTSGAADTQYFGPGTRLTVL.

The chain joins TRBV7-9 to TRBJ1-2; D unclear. The CDR3 is 16 residues long. Between the trimmed V and J ends, which lost 5 bases and 6 bases, there was a span of 22 bases. The germline CDR1 and CDR2 sequences are SEHNR and FQNEAQ (reference sequence). The CDR3 spells CASSRPSFWDFHGYTF. The CDR3, as DNA: TGTGCCAGCAGCCGTCCCAGCTTCTGGGATTTTCATGGCTACACCTTC.

The chain recombines TRBV7-2 with TRBJ2-5, with unresolved D. The CDR3 consists of 13 residues. Germline CDR1 is SGHTA and CDR2 is FQGNSA. Trimming cost V 4 bases and J 0 bases, with 6 bases left between them. CDR3 sequence: CASSSMYQETQYF. The CDR3 DNA reads TGTGCCAGCAGCTCAATGTACCAAGAGACCCAGTACTTC. Using reference TRBV7-2 and TRBJ2-5 for the parts outside the CDR3, the full variable domain is GAGVSQSPSNKVTEKGKDVELRCDPISGHTALYWYRQSLGQGLEFLIYFQGNSAPDKSGLPSDRFSAERTGGSVSTLTIQRTQQEDSAVYLCASSSMYQETQYFGPGTRLLVL.